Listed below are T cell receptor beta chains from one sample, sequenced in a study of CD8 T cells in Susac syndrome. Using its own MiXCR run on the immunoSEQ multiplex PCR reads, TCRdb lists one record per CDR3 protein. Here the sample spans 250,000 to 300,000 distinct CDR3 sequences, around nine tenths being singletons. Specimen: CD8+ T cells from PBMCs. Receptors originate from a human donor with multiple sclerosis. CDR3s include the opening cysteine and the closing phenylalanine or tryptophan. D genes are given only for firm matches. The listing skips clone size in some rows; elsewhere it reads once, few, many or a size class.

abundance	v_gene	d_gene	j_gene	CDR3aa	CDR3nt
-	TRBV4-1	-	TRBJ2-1	CASRAGQEQFF	TGCGCCAGCCGCGCAGGGCAGGAGCAGTTCTTC
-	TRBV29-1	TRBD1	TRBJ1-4	CSVRDSRATNEKLFF	TGCAGCGTCCGGGACAGCCGAGCAACTAATGAAAAACTGTTTTTT
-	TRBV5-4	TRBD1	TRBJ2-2	CASSLGPSTGVNTGELFF	TGTGCCAGCAGCTTGGGCCCATCCACAGGGGTCAACACCGGGGAGCTGTTTTTT
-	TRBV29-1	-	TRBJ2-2	CSVGRGLKSTGELFF	TGCAGCGTTGGACGGGGGTTAAAGAGCACCGGGGAGCTGTTTTTT
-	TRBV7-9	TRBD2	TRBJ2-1	CASSPELAGMGIDEQFF	TGTGCCAGCAGCCCAGAACTAGCGGGAATGGGTATCGATGAGCAGTTCTTC
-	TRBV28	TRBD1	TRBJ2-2	CASSFRTGGTGELFF	TGTGCCAGCAGTTTTCGGACAGGGGGTACCGGGGAGCTGTTTTTT
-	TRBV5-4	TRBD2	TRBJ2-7	CASSLIAGGAYEQYF	TGTGCCAGCAGCCTAATAGCGGGAGGGGCATACGAGCAGTACTTC
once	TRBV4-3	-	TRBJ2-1	CASSQGETVGDNEQFF	TGCGCCAGCAGCCAAGGGGAGACGGTGGGGGACAATGAGCAGTTCTTC
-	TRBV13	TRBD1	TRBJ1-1	CASSPGTGGIALDTEAFF	TGTGCCAGCAGCCCCGGGACAGGGGGCATAGCGTTGGACACTGAAGCTTTCTTT
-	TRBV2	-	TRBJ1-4	CASSELGRTAANEKLFF	TGTGCCAGCAGTGAACTCGGGCGGACAGCCGCAAATGAAAAACTGTTTTTT
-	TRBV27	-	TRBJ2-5	CASSLSRSETQYF	TGTGCCAGCAGTTTATCTAGGTCAGAGACCCAGTACTTC
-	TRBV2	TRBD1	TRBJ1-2	CASSETGVYGYTF	TGTGCCAGCAGTGAGACAGGGGTCTATGGCTACACCTTC
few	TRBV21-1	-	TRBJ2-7	CAQRRGVAGQDYEQYF	TGTGCTCAAAGGAGAGGGGTGGCAGGGCAGGACTACGAGCAGTACTTC
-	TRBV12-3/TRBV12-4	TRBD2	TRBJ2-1	CASSGLAGVYEQFF	TGTGCCAGCAGTGGACTAGCGGGAGTCTATGAGCAGTTCTTC
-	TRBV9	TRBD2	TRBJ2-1	CASSVSGRIPSYNEQFF	TGTGCCAGCAGCGTTTCCGGGAGGATACCATCCTACAATGAGCAGTTCTTC
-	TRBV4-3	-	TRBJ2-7	CASSQVVAGFLGEQYF	TGCGCCAGCAGCCAAGTCGTGGCGGGTTTCCTGGGCGAGCAGTACTTC
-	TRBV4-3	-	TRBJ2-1	CASSQDGYGYNEQFF	TGCGCCAGCAGCCAAGATGGGTATGGCTACAATGAGCAGTTCTTC
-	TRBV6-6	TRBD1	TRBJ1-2	CASSTQGGYTF	TGTGCCAGCAGTACACAGGGGGGCTACACCTTC
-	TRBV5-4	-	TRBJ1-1	CASSSLQRRDTEAFF	TGTGCCAGCAGCTCGTTACAGCGGCGGGACACTGAAGCTTTCTTT
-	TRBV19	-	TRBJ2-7	CASSWGAANYEQYF	TGTGCCAGCTCTTGGGGAGCGGCCAACTACGAGCAGTACTTC
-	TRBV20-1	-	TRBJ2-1	CSARDTKITSYNEQFF	TGCAGTGCTAGAGACACAAAAATAACCTCCTACAATGAGCAGTTCTTC
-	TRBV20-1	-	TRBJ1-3	CSARKPGETFSSGNTIYF	TGCAGTGCTAGAAAGCCCGGAGAGACCTTTTCTTCTGGAAACACCATATATTTT
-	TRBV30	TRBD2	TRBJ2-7	CAWSVGGGYEQYF	TGTGCCTGGAGCGTGGGCGGGGGCTACGAGCAGTACTTC
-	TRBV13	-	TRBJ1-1	CASSPDGEGTEAFF	TGTGCCAGCAGCCCGGACGGGGAAGGCACTGAAGCTTTCTTT
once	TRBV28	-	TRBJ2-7	CASRPYVETYEQYF	TGTGCCAGCAGGCCCTACGTCGAGACCTACGAGCAGTACTTC
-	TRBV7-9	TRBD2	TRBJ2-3	CASTRVAGGPSTDTQYF	TGTGCCAGCACCCGAGTAGCGGGGGGGCCTAGCACAGATACGCAGTATTTT
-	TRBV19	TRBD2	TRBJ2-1	CASSISWLAGVSNEQFF	TGTGCCAGTAGTATATCATGGCTAGCGGGAGTCTCCAATGAGCAGTTCTTC
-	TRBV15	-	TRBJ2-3	CATSRDRGGAGTQYF	TGTGCCACCAGCAGAGATCGAGGCGGGGCTGGTACGCAGTATTTT
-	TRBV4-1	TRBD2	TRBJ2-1	CASSLRASGSHNEQFF	TGCGCCAGCAGCCTTAGGGCTAGCGGGTCGCACAATGAGCAGTTCTTC
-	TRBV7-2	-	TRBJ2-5	CASSDFDQGPETQYF	TGTGCCAGCAGCGACTTTGACCAAGGACCGGAGACCCAGTACTTC
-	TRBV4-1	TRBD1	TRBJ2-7	CASSQGGVPGQGPVEQYF	TGCGCCAGCAGCCAAGGGGGGGTACCGGGACAGGGCCCGGTCGAGCAGTACTTC
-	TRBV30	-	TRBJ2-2	CAWSDLAGELFF	TGTGCCTGGAGTGATCTGGCCGGGGAGCTGTTTTTT
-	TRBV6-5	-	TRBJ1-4	CATHSGEKLFF	TGTGCCACCCACTCTGGGGAAAAACTGTTTTTT
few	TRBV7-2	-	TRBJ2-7	CASSPLTTSYEQYF	TGTGCCAGCAGTCCGCTAACAACCTCCTACGAGCAGTACTTC
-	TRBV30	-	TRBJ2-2	CAWSVLGASTGELFF	TGTGCCTGGAGTGTACTAGGGGCTTCCACCGGGGAGCTGTTTTTT
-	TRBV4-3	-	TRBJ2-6	CASSQDSWGAGANVLTF	TGCGCCAGCAGCCAAGATAGTTGGGGGGCTGGGGCCAACGTCCTGACTTTC
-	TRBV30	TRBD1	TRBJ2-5	CAGNAGQGLVETQYF	TGTGCCGGAAATGCTGGACAGGGTCTTGTCGAGACCCAGTACTTC